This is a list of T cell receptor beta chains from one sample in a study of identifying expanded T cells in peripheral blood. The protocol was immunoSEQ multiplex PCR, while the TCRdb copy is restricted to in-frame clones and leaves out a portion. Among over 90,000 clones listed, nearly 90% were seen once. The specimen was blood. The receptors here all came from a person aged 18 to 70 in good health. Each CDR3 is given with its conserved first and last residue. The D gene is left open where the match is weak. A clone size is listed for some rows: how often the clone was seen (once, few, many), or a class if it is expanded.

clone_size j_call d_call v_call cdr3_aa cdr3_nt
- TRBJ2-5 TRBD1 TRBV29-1 CSVGTGQETQYF TGCAGCGTTGGGACAGGGCAGGAGACCCAGTACTTC
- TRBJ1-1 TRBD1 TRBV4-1 CASSQGQLNTEAFF TGCGCCAGCAGCCAGGGACAGTTGAACACTGAAGCTTTCTTT
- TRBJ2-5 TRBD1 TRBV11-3 CASSAPTGGIGEETQYF TGTGCCAGCAGCGCACCGACAGGGGGAATAGGAGAAGAGACCCAGTACTTC
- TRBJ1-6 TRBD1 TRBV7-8 CASRPGTGHNSPLHF TGTGCCAGCAGACCCGGGACAGGACATAATTCACCCCTCCACTTT
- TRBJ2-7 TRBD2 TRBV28 CASTHTRSGRREQYF TGTGCCAGCACCCATACCCGTAGCGGGAGGAGGGAGCAGTACTTC
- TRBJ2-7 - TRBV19 CASSLTQGLPYEQYF TGTGCCAGTAGCCTCACTCAGGGGCTACCCTACGAGCAGTACTTC
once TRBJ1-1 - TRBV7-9 CASSLGGDTEAFF TGTGCCAGCAGCTTAGGGGGGGACACTGAAGCTTTCTTT
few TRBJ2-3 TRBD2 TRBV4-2 CASSPELAHTDTQYF TGTGCCAGCAGCCCAGAACTAGCGCACACAGATACGCAGTATTTT
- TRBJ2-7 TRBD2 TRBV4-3 CASSQDLAGTSGMSYEQYF TGCGCCAGCAGCCAAGATCTCGCCGGGACTAGCGGGATGTCCTACGAGCAGTACTTC
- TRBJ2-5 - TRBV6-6 CASSYGPETQYF TGTGCCAGCAGTTACGGCCCCGAGACCCAGTACTTC
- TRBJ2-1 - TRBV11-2 CASSLDLDRLGEQFF TGTGCCAGCAGCTTAGATCTGGATAGGCTGGGTGAGCAGTTCTTC
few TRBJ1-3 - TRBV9 CASSRGEGLNTIYF TGTGCCAGCAGTAGAGGGGAGGGCTTAAACACCATATATTTT
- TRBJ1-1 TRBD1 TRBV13 CASVTAGGSATEAFF TGTGCCAGCGTCACAGCAGGGGGCTCGGCCACTGAAGCTTTCTTT
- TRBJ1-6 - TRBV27 CASSIQGAYNSPLHF TGTGCCAGCAGTATACAGGGTGCTTATAATTCACCCCTCCACTTT
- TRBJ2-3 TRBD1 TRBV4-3 CASSQDLGGQTFTDTQYF TGCGCCAGCAGCCAAGATCTAGGGGGACAGACTTTCACAGATACGCAGTATTTT
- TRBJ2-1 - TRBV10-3 CATRRPQRDEQFF TGTGCCACCCGCCGGCCACAGAGGGATGAGCAGTTCTTC
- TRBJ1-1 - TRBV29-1 CSVLPGSGAAEAFF TGCAGCGTTTTACCAGGTTCGGGTGCCGCTGAAGCTTTCTTT
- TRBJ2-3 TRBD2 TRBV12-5 CASAEGPGGPDTQYF TGTGCTAGTGCCGAGGGGCCGGGAGGGCCAGATACGCAGTATTTT
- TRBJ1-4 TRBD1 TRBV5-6 CASSLPTGTNEKLFF TGTGCCAGCAGCTTGCCGACAGGGACTAATGAAAAACTGTTTTTT
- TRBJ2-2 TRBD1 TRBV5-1 CASSYRTGENGELFF TGCGCCAGCAGCTACCGGACAGGGGAGAACGGGGAGCTGTTTTTT
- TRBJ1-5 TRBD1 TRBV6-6 CASSYPGGDGNQPQHF TGTGCCAGCAGTTACCCAGGGGGAGATGGCAATCAGCCCCAGCATTTT
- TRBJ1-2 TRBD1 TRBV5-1 CASSLGGLGQANYGYTF TGCGCCAGCAGCTTGGGGGGCCTGGGACAGGCCAACTATGGCTACACCTTC
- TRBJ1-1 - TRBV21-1 CASSAQEYGNTEAFF TGTGCCAGCAGCGCACAGGAATACGGAAACACTGAAGCTTTCTTT
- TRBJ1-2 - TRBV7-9 CASSSVPGHGYTF TGTGCCAGCAGCTCAGTGCCGGGTCATGGCTACACCTTC
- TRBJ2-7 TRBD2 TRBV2 CASQGLAVSYEQYF TGTGCCAGCCAGGGACTAGCGGTTTCCTACGAGCAGTACTTC
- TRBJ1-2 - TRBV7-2 CASSLGIEATGGYTF TGTGCCAGCAGCTTAGGGATCGAGGCCACAGGTGGCTACACCTTC
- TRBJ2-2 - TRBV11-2 CASSFSFGTGELFF TGTGCCAGCAGCTTTTCCTTCGGCACCGGGGAGCTGTTTTTT
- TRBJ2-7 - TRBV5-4 CASSSADSYEQYF TGTGCCAGCAGCTCAGCAGACAGTTACGAGCAGTACTTC
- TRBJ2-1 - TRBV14 CASSQDPGRAVEQFF TGTGCCAGCAGCCAAGACCCTGGCCGGGCGGTTGAGCAGTTCTTC
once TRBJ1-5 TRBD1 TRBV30 CAWSVPGRGAAQHF TGTGCCTGGAGTGTACCGGGCAGGGGGGCAGCCCAGCATTTT
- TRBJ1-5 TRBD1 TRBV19 CASTPIRTGADQPQHF TGTGCCAGTACGCCGATCCGCACAGGGGCGGACCAGCCCCAGCATTTT
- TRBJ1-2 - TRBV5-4 CASSLGTATNPSYTF TGTGCCAGCAGCTTAGGGACGGCAACAAATCCGAGCTACACCTTC
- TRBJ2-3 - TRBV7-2 CASSLQTGGDTQYF TGTGCCAGCAGCCTACAGACAGGAGGAGATACGCAGTATTTT
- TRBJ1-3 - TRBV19 CASSPPELPGQGFHF TGTGCCAGTAGTCCCCCCGAATTACCGGGGCAGGGATTCCATTTT
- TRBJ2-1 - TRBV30 CAWRPAGSRNEQFF TGTGCCTGGAGGCCCGCGGGATCTCGGAATGAGCAGTTCTTC
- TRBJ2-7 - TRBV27 CASSRGLAPYEQYF TGTGCCAGCAGCCGGGGGCTAGCCCCCTACGAGCAGTACTTC
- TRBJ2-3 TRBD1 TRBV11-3 CASNYPGTGTPDTQYF TGTGCCAGCAATTATCCCGGGACAGGGACACCAGATACGCAGTATTTT
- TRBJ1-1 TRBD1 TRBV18 CASSPRRQGALGDTEAFF TGTGCCAGCTCACCACGCCGACAGGGGGCACTTGGGGACACTGAAGCTTTCTTT
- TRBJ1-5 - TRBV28 CASGTGSQPQHF TGTGCCAGCGGCACGGGCTCTCAGCCCCAGCATTTT
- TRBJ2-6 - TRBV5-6 CASSLIQGRSGANVLTF TGTGCCAGCAGCTTGATTCAGGGGCGCTCTGGGGCCAACGTCCTGACTTTC
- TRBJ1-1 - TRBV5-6 CASSLEGLGGTEAFF TGTGCCAGCAGCTTGGAGGGGTTGGGGGGCACTGAAGCTTTCTTT
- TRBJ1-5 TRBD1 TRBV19 CASSIVTGGHQPQHF TGTGCCAGTAGTATTGTGACAGGGGGCCATCAGCCCCAGCATTTT
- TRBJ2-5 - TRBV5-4 CASSPRLRREQETQYF TGTGCCAGCAGCCCCCGCCTCCGGCGGGAACAAGAGACCCAGTACTTC
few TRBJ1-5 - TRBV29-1 CSVADRINQPQHF TGCAGCGTCGCCGACAGGATCAATCAGCCCCAGCATTTT
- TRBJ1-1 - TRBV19 CASSSPQGGKGTEAFF TGTGCCAGTAGTTCCCCCCAGGGTGGAAAGGGGACTGAAGCTTTCTTT
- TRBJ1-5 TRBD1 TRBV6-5 CASRDRGNQPQHF TGTGCCAGCAGAGACAGGGGCAATCAGCCCCAGCATTTT
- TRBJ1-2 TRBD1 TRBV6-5 CASSYRQGGFSGYTF TGTGCCAGCAGTTACCGACAGGGAGGCTTCTCTGGCTACACCTTC
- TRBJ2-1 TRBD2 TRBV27 CASRPYRTSGTYEQFF TGTGCCAGCAGACCGTACCGGACTAGCGGGACTTATGAGCAGTTCTTC